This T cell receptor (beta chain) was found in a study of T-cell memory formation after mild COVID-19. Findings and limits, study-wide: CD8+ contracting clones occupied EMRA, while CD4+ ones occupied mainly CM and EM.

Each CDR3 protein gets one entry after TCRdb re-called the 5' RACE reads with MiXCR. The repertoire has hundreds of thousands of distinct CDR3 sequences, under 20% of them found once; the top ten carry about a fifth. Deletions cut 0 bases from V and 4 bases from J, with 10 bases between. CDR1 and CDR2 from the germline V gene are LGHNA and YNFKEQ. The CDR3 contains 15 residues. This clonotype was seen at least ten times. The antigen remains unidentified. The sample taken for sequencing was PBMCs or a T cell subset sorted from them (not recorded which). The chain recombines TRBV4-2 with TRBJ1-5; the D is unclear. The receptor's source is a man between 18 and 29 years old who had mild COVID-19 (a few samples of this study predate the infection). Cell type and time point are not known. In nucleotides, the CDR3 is TGTGCCAGCAGCCAAGATCGAGGGTGGAATCAGCCCCAGCATTTT. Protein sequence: CASSQDRGWNQPQHF.